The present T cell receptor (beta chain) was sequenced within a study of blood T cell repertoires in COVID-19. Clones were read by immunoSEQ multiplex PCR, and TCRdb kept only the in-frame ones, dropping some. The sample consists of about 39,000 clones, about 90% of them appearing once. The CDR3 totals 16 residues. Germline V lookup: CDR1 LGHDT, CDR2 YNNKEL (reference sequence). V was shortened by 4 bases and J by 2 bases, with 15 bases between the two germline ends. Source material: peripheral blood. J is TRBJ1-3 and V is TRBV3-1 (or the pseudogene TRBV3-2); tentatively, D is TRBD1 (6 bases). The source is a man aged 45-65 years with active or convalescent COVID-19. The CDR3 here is CASSPRQVGAGNTIYF. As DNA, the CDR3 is TGTGCCAGCAGCCCAAGACAGGTTGGAGCTGGAAACACCATATATTTT.